The sequence of this TCR beta chain was determined in a study of shared clonotypes between healthy human individuals. Only in-frame clones appear in the TCRdb table, and some are missing; sequencing was by immunoSEQ multiplex PCR. The sample gives some 380,000 clones, 96% of which show up once; approximately 0.32% is in the top ten. Study-wide findings and caveats: Having only a few donors restricted how much genetic and exposure-history diversity was captured.

On this clone itself: Its antigen is unidentified.

The ends were cut back, 8 bases at V and 7 bases at J, with 6 bases in the middle. Germline V lookup: CDR1 LNHDA, CDR2 SQIVND (reference sequence). This CDR3 is built from 11 residues. Only Caucasian adults living in Nashville, Tennessee made up the donor group. This TCR was sampled from a man in his thirties or forties in good health. The genes are TRBV19 and TRBJ2-6, with D uncertain. Sequenced sample: memory CD8+ T cells sorted from blood. Regarding subset: CD45RO+ cells pooled with CCR7-negative TemRA cells. The CDR3 DNA follows: TGTGCCAGTGGAACAGCCAACGTCCTGACTTTC. Encoded protein: CASGTANVLTF.